A selection of T cell receptor beta chains follows, all from one sample in a study of T cells in placental villitis. Data came from immunoSEQ multiplex PCR; TCRdb stores just in-frame clones and leaves some out. The sample yields approximately 6,000 clones, around four fifths seen once. The sample taken for sequencing was placental tissue containing maternal and fetal cells. The source is a human patient with infectious villitis; the placental T cells may come from both mother and fetus. Both conserved end residues are part of each CDR3. A D gene is named only where the DNA matches it firmly. Clone size is given for some rows only: seen once, a few or many times, or a class if the clone is expanded.

j_call,v_call,clone_size,d_call,cdr3_aa,cdr3_nt
TRBJ2-7,TRBV10-3,.,.,CAISGHYEQYF,TGTGCCATCAGTGGACACTACGAGCAGTACTTC
TRBJ1-6,TRBV13,once,TRBD1,CASSLSNRGSNSPLHF,TGTGCCAGCAGCTTATCCAACAGGGGCTCCAATTCACCTCTCCACTTT
TRBJ2-2,TRBV6-4,few,.,CASSVGTATGELFF,TGTGCCAGCAGCGTAGGGACGGCGACCGGGGAGCTGTTTTTT
TRBJ1-2,TRBV12-3/TRBV12-4,few,.,CASSFVGPYGYTF,TGTGCCAGCAGTTTTGTGGGGCCCTATGGCTACACCTTC
TRBJ2-7,TRBV4-1,.,.,CASSLGPGPSYEQYF,TGCGCCAGCAGCCTCGGGCCGGGGCCCTCCTACGAGCAGTACTTC
TRBJ2-6,TRBV6-2/TRBV6-3,.,TRBD2,CASSYAGLIPGANVLTF,TGTGCCAGCAGTTACGCGGGACTAATCCCCGGGGCCAACGTCCTGACTTTC
TRBJ1-5,TRBV28,few,.,CASSQSREPQHF,TGTGCCAGCAGCCAGTCGAGGGAGCCCCAGCATTTT
TRBJ2-5,TRBV12-3/TRBV12-4,.,.,CASSPSLVTQYF,TGTGCCAGCAGTCCCTCGTTGGTGACCCAGTACTTC
TRBJ1-1,TRBV24-1,.,.,CATSDPRGAAFF,TGTGCCACCAGTGACCCGCGGGGCGCGGCTTTCTTT
TRBJ2-3,TRBV11-1,.,.,CASSLDYEADTQYF,TGTGCCAGCAGCTTAGATTATGAGGCAGATACGCAGTATTTT
TRBJ2-7,TRBV10-3,few,.,CAIRGDRDNYEQYF,TGTGCCATCAGGGGGGACCGGGACAACTACGAGCAGTACTTC
TRBJ2-1,TRBV9,few,TRBD1,CASSVSTGKLNEQFF,TGTGCCAGCAGCGTATCGACAGGGAAACTAAATGAGCAGTTCTTC
TRBJ2-7,TRBV30,.,.,CAWRRTYEQYF,TGTGCCTGGAGACGTACGTACGAGCAGTACTTC
TRBJ2-1,TRBV7-3,.,.,CASSFIGGEQFF,TGTGCCAGCAGCTTCATCGGGGGCGAGCAGTTCTTC
TRBJ2-1,TRBV14,few,.,CASSHRPHEQFF,TGTGCCAGCAGCCACAGACCCCATGAGCAGTTCTTC
TRBJ1-3,TRBV3-1/TRBV3-2,once,.,CASSQGIGTGNTIYF,TGTGCCAGCAGCCAAGGGATCGGTACTGGAAACACCATATATTTT
TRBJ1-1,TRBV11-3,once,.,CASTGREMNTEAFF,TGTGCCAGCACTGGGAGGGAGATGAACACTGAAGCTTTCTTT
TRBJ2-3,TRBV7-9,.,.,CASSLDGDGTDTQYF,TGTGCCAGCAGCTTAGACGGGGACGGGACAGATACGCAGTATTTT
TRBJ2-3,TRBV10-3,once,.,CAISESGVRGTDTQYF,TGTGCCATCAGTGAGTCGGGGGTCCGAGGCACAGATACGCAGTATTTT
TRBJ1-3,TRBV6-5,.,.,CASIEGTLRNTIYF,TGTGCCAGCATCGAGGGGACTCTGAGAAACACCATATATTTT